This entry describes one T cell receptor (beta chain). What it binds is unknown. The V and J ends lost 8 bases and 6 bases, in that order; junction bases with no gene match: 15. This CDR3 has 15 amino acids. The germline CDR1 and CDR2 sequences are MNHEY and SVGEGT. These data belong to a study of T cells after yellow fever vaccination. Study summary: SMART-Seq v4 Ultra Low Input served to prepare low-cell-number fractions.

Study conclusions and caveats: Post-booster repertoires again held most primary-vaccination clones (roughly 96% CD4, around 90% CD8). The appearance of a small share of clonotypes in both CD4 and CD8 compartments was observed. It was the secondary response that reached its peak faster, day 5 versus 15, but it was weaker.

MiXCR, run by TCRdb on the 5' RACE reads, gives a single entry per CDR3 protein. The repertoire holds around 350,000 distinct CDR3 sequences, with 6.2% as singletons. The V call is TRBV6-2 or TRBV6-3, the J call TRBJ2-7; 8 nucleotides line up with TRBD1. The sample in question was PBMCs, obtained 5 days after the yellow fever booster vaccination. The TCR originated in a man aged 25-45 years who received the YFV17D yellow fever vaccine. CDR3 nucleotides: TGTGCCAGCTGTCCAGCCGGGACAGGAATGGGCGAGCAGTACTTC. Its translation is CASCPAGTGMGEQYF.